Listed here is a single T cell receptor beta chain. Its antigen is currently unknown. The sample is drawn from a study of lymphopenia after photon versus proton radiotherapy. The study's findings and limits: Authors raise, but do not show, better survival with proton therapy. Relative stability marked proton patients; photon patients lost diversity and naive cells. Oligoclonal CD8+ Temra expansion after nadir drove photon patients' diversity drop. Post-nadir TCR diversity decline inversely tracked overall survival among those who died.

Here immunoSEQ multiplex PCR was the method, and the copy in TCRdb shows in-frame clones only, minus some. The table records tens of thousands of clones, 84% of them present only once. This CDR3 spans 14 amino acids. CDR1 is SGHVS, CDR2 FQNEAQ, per germline. Germline trimming cut 4 bases from V and 3 bases from J; bases unmatched to any gene: 2. Material: peripheral blood, obtained from a patient treated with proton-based radiotherapy. V usage is TRBV7-8 and J usage is TRBJ1-4; TRBD1 matches at 7 bases. This clonotype was obtained from a man aged 55 to 70 with pancreatic cancer. CDR3 sequence (DNA): TGTGCCAGCAGCTCAACAGGGGCTAATGAAAAACTGTTTTTT. It specifies CASSSTGANEKLFF.